The clone carrying this TCR beta chain was detected a few times. No antigen is known for it. The sample comes from a study of beta chain features in type 1 diabetes. General study results and limits: TCRB CDR3s from Type 1 diabetes patients were moderately but significantly shorter in all four CD4+ subsets.

What was sequenced were expressed TCRB transcripts, since all of the isolated RNA had been reverse transcribed. The repertoire was sequenced with immunoSEQ multiplex PCR; TCRdb's copy has only in-frame clones and lacks some. The repertoire has more than 550,000 clones, 11% to 15% of them found once; the top ten carry roughly 0.04%. Germline V gene lookup returns CDR1 SGDLS and CDR2 YYNGEE. V lost 4 bases and J lost 4, with 17 bases in between. The CDR3 length is 15 residues. The chain carries TRBV9 and TRBJ1-2; D remains unclear. Sequencing was carried out using naive CD4+ T cells from blood. This clonotype was sampled from a young man with type 1 diabetes. CDR3 sequence: CASSPSQEVSYGYTF. In nucleotides, the CDR3 is TGTGCCAGCAGCCCTAGTCAGGAGGTCAGCTATGGCTACACCTTC.